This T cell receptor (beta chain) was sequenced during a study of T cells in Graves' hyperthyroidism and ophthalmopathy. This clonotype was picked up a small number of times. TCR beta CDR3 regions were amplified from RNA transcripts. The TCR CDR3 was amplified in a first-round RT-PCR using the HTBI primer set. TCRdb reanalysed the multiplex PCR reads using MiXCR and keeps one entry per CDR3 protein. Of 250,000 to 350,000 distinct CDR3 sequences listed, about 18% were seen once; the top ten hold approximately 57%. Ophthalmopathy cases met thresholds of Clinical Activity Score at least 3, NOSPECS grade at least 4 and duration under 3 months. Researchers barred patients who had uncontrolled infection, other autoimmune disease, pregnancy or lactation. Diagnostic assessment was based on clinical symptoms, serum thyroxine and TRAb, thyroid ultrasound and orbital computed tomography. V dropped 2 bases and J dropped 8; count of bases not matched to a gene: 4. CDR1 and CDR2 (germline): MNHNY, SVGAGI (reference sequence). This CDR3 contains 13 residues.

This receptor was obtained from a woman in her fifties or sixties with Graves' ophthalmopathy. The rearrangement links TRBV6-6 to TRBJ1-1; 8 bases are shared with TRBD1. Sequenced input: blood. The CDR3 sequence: CASSYEGQEEAFF. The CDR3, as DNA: TGTGCCAGCAGTTACGAGGGACAGGAGGAAGCTTTCTTT.